The clone carrying this T cell receptor beta chain occurred a few times. As yet, its antigen is unknown. Germline-derived CDR1 and CDR2 are LGHNA and YNFKEQ. CDR3 length: 15 residues. With 2 bases removed from V and 4 bases from J, the gap between germline ends came to 12 bases. These data come from a study of T cells in Graves' hyperthyroidism and ophthalmopathy. Turning to the study itself: The blood sample was taken at first diagnosis, before treatment began.

Amplified TCR beta CDR3 regions came from RNA transcripts. In the first-round RT-PCR of the TCR CDR3, the HTBI primer set was used. MiXCR, run by TCRdb on the multiplex PCR reads, gives a single entry per CDR3 protein. The sample holds about 400,000 distinct CDR3 sequences, about 13% seen once. The study defined stable Graves' hyperthyroidism as no ophthalmopathy progression within 18 months. General study results and limits: In the blood, most expanded thyroid clonotypes above 0.001 appeared as well.

The specimen was blood. This TCR derives from a woman under 30 with Graves' hyperthyroidism. This rearrangement joins TRBV4-2 to TRBJ2-1, with D perhaps TRBD1 or TRBD2 (5 bases each). CDR3 sequence: CASSQRGPRYNEQFF. CDR3 DNA sequence: TGTGCCAGCAGCCAACGGGGACCCCGTTACAATGAGCAGTTCTTC.